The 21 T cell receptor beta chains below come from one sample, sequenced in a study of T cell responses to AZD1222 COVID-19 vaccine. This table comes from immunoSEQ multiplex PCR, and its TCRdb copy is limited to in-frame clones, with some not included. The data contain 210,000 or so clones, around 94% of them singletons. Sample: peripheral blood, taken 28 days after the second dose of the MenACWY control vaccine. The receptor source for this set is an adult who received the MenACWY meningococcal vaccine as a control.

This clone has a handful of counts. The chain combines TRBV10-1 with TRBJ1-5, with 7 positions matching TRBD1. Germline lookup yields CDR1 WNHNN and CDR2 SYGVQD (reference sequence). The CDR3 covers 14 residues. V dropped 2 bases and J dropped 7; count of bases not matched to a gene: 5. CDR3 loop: CASSEARGNQPQHF. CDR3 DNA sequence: TGCGCCAGCAGTGAGGCCAGGGGGAACCAGCCCCAGCATTTT.

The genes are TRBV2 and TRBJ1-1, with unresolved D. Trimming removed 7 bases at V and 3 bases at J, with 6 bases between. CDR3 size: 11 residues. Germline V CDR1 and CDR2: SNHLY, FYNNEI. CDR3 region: CASNGDTEAFF. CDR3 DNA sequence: TGTGCCAGCAATGGGGACACTGAAGCTTTCTTT.

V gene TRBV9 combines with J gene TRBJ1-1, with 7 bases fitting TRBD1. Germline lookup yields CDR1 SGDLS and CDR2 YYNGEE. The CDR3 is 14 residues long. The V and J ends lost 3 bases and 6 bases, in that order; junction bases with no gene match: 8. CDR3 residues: CASSGGQRDAEAFF. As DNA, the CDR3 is TGTGCCAGCAGCGGGGGACAGAGGGACGCTGAAGCTTTCTTT.

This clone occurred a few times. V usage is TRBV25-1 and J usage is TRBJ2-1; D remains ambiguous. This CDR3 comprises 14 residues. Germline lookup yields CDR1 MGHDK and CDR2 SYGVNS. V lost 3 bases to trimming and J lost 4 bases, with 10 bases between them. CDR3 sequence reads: CASSETGTYNEQFF. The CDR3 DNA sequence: TGTGCCAGCAGTGAGACGGGCACTTACAATGAGCAGTTCTTC.

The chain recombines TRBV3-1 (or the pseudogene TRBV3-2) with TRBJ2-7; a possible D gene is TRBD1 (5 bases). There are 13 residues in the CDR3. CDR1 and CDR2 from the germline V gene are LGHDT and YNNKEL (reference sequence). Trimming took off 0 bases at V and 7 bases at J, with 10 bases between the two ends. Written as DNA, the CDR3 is TGTGCCAGCAGCCAAGATTCAGGGCGTGAGCAGTACTTC. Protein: CASSQDSGREQYF.

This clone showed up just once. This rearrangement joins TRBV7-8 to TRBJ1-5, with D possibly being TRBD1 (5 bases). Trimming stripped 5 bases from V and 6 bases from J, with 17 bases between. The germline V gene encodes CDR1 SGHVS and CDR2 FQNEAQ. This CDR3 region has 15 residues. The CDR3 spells CASSLRWGIPQPQHF. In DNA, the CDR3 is TGTGCCAGCAGCCTCAGGTGGGGCATCCCTCAGCCCCAGCATTTT.

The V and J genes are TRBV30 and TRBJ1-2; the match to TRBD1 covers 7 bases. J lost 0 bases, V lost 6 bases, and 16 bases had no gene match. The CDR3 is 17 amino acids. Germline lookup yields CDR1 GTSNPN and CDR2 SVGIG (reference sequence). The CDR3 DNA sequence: TGTGCCTGCCCCGCGGGCAGGGGGAGTACAGCTAACTATGGCTACACCTTC. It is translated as CACPAGRGSTANYGYTF.

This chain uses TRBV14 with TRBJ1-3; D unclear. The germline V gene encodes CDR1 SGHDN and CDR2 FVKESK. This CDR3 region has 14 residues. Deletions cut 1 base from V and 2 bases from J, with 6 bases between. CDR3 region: CASSQGAAGNTIYF. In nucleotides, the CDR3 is TGTGCCAGCAGCCAAGGGGCGGCTGGAAACACCATATATTTT.

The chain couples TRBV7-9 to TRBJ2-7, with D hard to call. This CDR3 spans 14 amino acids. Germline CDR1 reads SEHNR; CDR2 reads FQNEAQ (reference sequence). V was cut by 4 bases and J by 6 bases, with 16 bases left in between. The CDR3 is CASSSPAAASEQYF. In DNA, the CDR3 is TGTGCCAGCAGCTCTCCAGCCGCGGCCAGCGAGCAGTACTTC.

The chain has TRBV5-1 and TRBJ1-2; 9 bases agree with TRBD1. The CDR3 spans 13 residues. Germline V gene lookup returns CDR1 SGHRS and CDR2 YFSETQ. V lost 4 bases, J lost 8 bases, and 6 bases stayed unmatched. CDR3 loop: CASSETGGSGYTF. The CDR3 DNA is TGCGCCAGCAGCGAGACAGGGGGAAGCGGCTACACCTTC.

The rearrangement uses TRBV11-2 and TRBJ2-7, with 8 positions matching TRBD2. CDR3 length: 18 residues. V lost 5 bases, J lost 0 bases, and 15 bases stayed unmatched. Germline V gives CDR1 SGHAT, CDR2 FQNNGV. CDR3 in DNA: TGTGCCAGCAGCCACTATAAATCTGGCGGGGGGAGCTCCTACGAGCAGTACTTC. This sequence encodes CASSHYKSGGGSSYEQYF. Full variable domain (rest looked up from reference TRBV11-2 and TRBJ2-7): EAGVAQSPRYKIIEKRQSVAFWCNPISGHATLYWYQQILGQGPKLLIQFQNNGVVDDSQLPKDRFSAERLKGVDSTLKIQPAKLEDSAVYLCASSHYKSGGGSSYEQYFGPGTRLTVT.

This CDR3 is CASSLGRHGGNEQFF. Written as DNA, the CDR3 is TGTGCCAGCAGCTTGGGGCGCCACGGCGGGAATGAGCAGTTCTTC. V is TRBV7-3 and J is TRBJ2-1; D is possibly TRBD1 or TRBD2 (5 bases each). The CDR3 runs 15 residues. The germline CDR1 and CDR2 sequences are SGHTA and FQGTGA. The V and J ends lost 3 bases and 7 bases respectively, with 16 bases between them.

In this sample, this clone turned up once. The CDR3 is CATSGVGASTDTQYF. The DNA for the CDR3 is TGTGCCACCAGTGGTGTGGGAGCTAGCACAGATACGCAGTATTTT. The rearrangement joins TRBV24-1 to TRBJ2-3; the D gene is possibly TRBD2 (5 bases). Trimming removed 5 bases at V and 0 bases at J, with 11 bases between. This CDR3 is 15 amino acids long. Germline V gene lookup returns CDR1 KGHDR and CDR2 SFDVKD.

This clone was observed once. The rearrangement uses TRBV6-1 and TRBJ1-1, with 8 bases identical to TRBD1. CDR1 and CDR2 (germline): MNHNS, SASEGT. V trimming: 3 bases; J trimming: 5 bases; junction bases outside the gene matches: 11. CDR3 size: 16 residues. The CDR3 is CASSEDRVGGKTEAFF. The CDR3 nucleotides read TGTGCCAGCAGTGAGGACAGGGTCGGGGGAAAAACTGAAGCTTTCTTT.

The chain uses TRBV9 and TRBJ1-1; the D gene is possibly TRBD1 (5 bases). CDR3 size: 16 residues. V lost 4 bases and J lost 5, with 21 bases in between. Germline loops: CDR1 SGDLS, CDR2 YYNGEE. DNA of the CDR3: TGTGCCAGCAGCTCCCAAGCGGGGGGAATAAGAACTGAAGCTTTCTTT. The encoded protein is CASSSQAGGIRTEAFF.

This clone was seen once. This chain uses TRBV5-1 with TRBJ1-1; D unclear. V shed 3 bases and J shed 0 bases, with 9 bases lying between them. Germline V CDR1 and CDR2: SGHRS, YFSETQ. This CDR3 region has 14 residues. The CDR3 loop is CASSSTTVNTEAFF. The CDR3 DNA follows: TGCGCCAGCAGCTCCACAACTGTGAACACTGAAGCTTTCTTT.

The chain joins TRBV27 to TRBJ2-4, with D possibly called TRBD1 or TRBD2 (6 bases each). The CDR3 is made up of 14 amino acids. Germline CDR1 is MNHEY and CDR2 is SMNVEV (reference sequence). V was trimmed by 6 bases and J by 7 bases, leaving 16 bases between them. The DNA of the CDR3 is TGTGCCAGCAGCCGAGGGGGGCCGGGGAACATTCAGTACTTC. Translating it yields CASSRGGPGNIQYF.

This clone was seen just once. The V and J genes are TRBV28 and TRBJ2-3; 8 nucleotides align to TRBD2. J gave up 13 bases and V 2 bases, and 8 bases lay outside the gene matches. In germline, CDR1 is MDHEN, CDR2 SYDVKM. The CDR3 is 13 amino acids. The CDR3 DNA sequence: TGTGCCAGCAGTTTAGGGGCTAGCGGGTGGGAGTATTTT. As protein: CASSLGASGWEYF.

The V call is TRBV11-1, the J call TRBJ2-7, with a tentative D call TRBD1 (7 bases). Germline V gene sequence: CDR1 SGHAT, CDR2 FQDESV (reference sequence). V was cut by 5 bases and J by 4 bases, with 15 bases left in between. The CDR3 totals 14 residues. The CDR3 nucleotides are TGTGCCAGCAGCAGAAAGGGGGCGGGGTACGAGCAGTACTTC. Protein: CASSRKGAGYEQYF.

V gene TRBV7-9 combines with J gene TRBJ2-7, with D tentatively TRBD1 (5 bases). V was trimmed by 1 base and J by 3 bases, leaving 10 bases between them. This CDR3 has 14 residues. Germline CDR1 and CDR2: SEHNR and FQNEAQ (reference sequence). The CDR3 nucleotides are TGTGCCAGCAGCTTAGGGCAGGGATTCTACGAGCAGTACTTC. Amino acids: CASSLGQGFYEQYF.

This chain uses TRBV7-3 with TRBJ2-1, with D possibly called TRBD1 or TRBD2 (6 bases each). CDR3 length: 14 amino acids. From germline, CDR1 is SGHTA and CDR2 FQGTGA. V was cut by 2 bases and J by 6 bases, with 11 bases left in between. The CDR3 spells CASSLDGGFNEQFF. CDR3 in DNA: TGTGCCAGCAGCTTAGACGGGGGCTTCAATGAGCAGTTCTTC.